Sequencing of this T cell receptor beta chain was carried out in a study of CD8 T cells in Susac syndrome. RNA in amounts of about 0.45 to 1 ug was reverse transcribed with random hexamers. immunoSEQ multiplex PCR amplified TCR beta CDR3 across 54 Vbeta, 13 Jbeta. TCRdb fed the immunoSEQ multiplex PCR reads into MiXCR, producing one record per CDR3 protein. The repertoire holds about 94,000 distinct CDR3 sequences, with 85% to 95% as singletons. CD8+ and CD4+ T cells from blood underwent TCR beta sequencing, which was carried out in a high-throughput format. The Susac syndrome patients fit the recently defined diagnostic criteria for definite or probable disease. The sequenced sample was CD4+ T cells from PBMCs. The clonotype was recovered from a human donor with Susac syndrome.

CDR3 sequence: CSAPMARGQETQYF. The CDR3 DNA reads TGCAGTGCCCCTATGGCTAGGGGGCAAGAGACCCAGTACTTC. This chain connects TRBV20-1 to TRBJ2-5, with D possibly TRBD1 on 6 matching bases. The CDR3 has 14 amino acids. The ends were cut back, 6 bases at V and 2 bases at J, with 16 bases in the middle. Germline V lookup: CDR1 DFQATT, CDR2 SNEGSKA (reference sequence).